The clone carrying this T cell receptor (beta chain) was seen more than once but under ten times. The entirety of the isolated RNA underwent reverse transcription, so expressed TCRB transcripts were sequenced. The method was immunoSEQ multiplex PCR; TCRdb's version includes in-frame clones alone and lacks a portion of them. The table includes about 900,000 clones, 15% to 20% detected once. The record originates from a study of beta chain features in type 1 diabetes. This CDR3 is built from 16 residues. V shed 1 base, J shed 6 bases, and the junction held 10 bases outside the gene matches. Germline-derived CDR1 and CDR2 are SEHNR and FQNEAQ (reference sequence).

The TCR comes from a woman aged 18-29 years in good health. The chain couples TRBV7-9 to TRBJ1-2, with TRBD1 matching 8 bases. The sequenced sample consisted of naive CD4+ T cells from blood. The CDR3 spells CASSLGPRGPSNGYTF. DNA of the CDR3: TGTGCCAGCAGCTTAGGGCCCAGGGGGCCTAGTAATGGCTACACCTTC.